Below, 10 T cell receptor beta chains from the same sample are listed, as sequenced in a study of early T cells in non-severe SARS-CoV-2 infection. TCRdb fed the 5' RACE reads into MiXCR, producing one record per CDR3 protein. The sample has some 64,000 distinct CDR3 sequences; 9% to 10% are singletons. The specimen comprised whole blood, sampled at baseline. These receptors all stem from an adult who was a healthcare worker with PCR-confirmed SARS-CoV-2 infection or an uninfected control (not recorded which).

This clonotype has a handful of counts. The chain has TRBV28 and TRBJ2-5; D gene ambiguous. The V end was cut by 1 base, the J end by 5 bases, with 8 bases between. CDR1 and CDR2 (germline): MDHEN, SYDVKM. The CDR3 has 13 residues. Written as DNA, the CDR3 is TGTGCCAGCAGTTTATACCCTCCTGAGACCCAGTACTTC. Protein sequence: CASSLYPPETQYF.

This clonotype was counted many times. This chain uses TRBV6-2 or TRBV6-3 with TRBJ2-7; 13 bases line up with TRBD2. V lost 6 bases, J lost 3 bases, and 8 bases stayed unmatched. Per the germline V gene, CDR1 is MNHEY and CDR2 is SVGEGT. The CDR3 spans 16 residues. In DNA, the CDR3 is TGTGCCAGCAGCCTCATGGGGACTAGCGGGAACTACGAGCAGTACTTC. Its translation is CASSLMGTSGNYEQYF.

At least ten counts were recorded for this clonotype. The chain couples TRBV27 to TRBJ2-2; D is uncertain. This CDR3 region has 14 residues. Germline V CDR1 and CDR2: MNHEY, SMNVEV (reference sequence). V was pared by 5 bases and J by 1 base, with 8 bases between. CDR3: CASSPTMNTGELFF. The DNA for the CDR3 is TGTGCCAGCAGTCCTACAATGAACACCGGGGAGCTGTTTTTT.

A few counts support this clonotype. The V call is TRBV7-2, the J call TRBJ2-5; D is unclear. Trimming cost V 4 bases and J 0 bases, with 9 bases left between them. This CDR3 region has 14 residues. Germline assignment: CDR1 SGHTA and CDR2 FQGNSA. The CDR3 sequence: CASSSLGYQETQYF. The CDR3 DNA reads TGTGCCAGCAGCTCCCTGGGGTACCAAGAGACCCAGTACTTC.

The gene calls are TRBV7-2 and TRBJ1-3, with D unresolved. The CDR3 totals 15 residues. CDR1 is SGHTA and CDR2 is FQGNSA in the germline V gene. V dropped 4 bases and J dropped 6 bases, with 16 bases sitting between them. The CDR3 loop reads CASSSGVLAENTIYF. The CDR3 coding sequence is TGTGCCAGCAGCTCTGGGGTGTTGGCTGAAAACACCATATATTTT. The full variable domain, with the rest looked up from reference TRBV7-2 and TRBJ1-3, is GAGVSQSPSNKVTEKGKDVELRCDPISGHTALYWYRQSLGQGLEFLIYFQGNSAPDKSGLPSDRFSAERTGGSVSTLTIQRTQQEDSAVYLCASSSGVLAENTIYFGEGSWLTVV.

This clonotype was counted at least ten times. The V gene is TRBV6-2 or TRBV6-3, the J gene TRBJ2-1; D gene unclear. Germline CDR1 is MNHEY and CDR2 is SVGEGT. The CDR3 contains 12 residues. V lost 7 bases and J lost 0, with 4 bases in between. CDR3 region: CASTSSYNEQFF. CDR3 in DNA: TGTGCCAGCACGAGCTCCTACAATGAGCAGTTCTTC.

This rearrangement joins TRBV12-3 or TRBV12-4 to TRBJ1-5; 7 nucleotides line up with TRBD1. The CDR3 has 15 residues. Trimming cost V 2 bases and J 5 bases; bases outside gene matches: 6. CDR3 sequence: CASSLSWQGDQPQHF. The CDR3 DNA is TGTGCCAGCAGTTTATCATGGCAGGGGGATCAGCCCCAGCATTTT.

The chain is built from TRBV11-3 and TRBJ1-1; no firm D call. The germline CDR1 and CDR2 sequences are SGHNT and YENEEA. With 5 bases removed from V and 9 bases from J, the gap between germline ends came to 13 bases. CDR3 length: 12 residues. Here the CDR3 DNA reads TGTGCCAGCAGCCCCGGCTCGGAAAAAGCTTTCTTT. This translates into CASSPGSEKAFF.

The table lists this clonotype with many counts. The V gene is TRBV12-5, the J gene TRBJ2-1, with D possibly being TRBD1 (5 bases). The CDR3 length is 16 residues. The germline V gene has CDR1 LGHNT and CDR2 FRNRAP. V lost 0 bases, J lost 6 bases, and 15 bases lay in between. Here the CDR3 reads CASGLVSSGLPNEQFF. CDR3 nucleotide sequence: TGTGCTAGTGGTTTGGTCAGTTCAGGGTTACCCAATGAGCAGTTCTTC. Based on the CDR3 plus reference TRBV12-5 and TRBJ2-1, the full variable domain is DARVTQTPRHKVTEMGQEVTMRCQPILGHNTVFWYRQTMMQGLELLAYFRNRAPLDDSGMPKDRFSAEMPDATLATLKIQPSEPRDSAVYFCASGLVSSGLPNEQFFGPGTRLTVL.

This clonotype was observed a few times. V gene TRBV29-1 combines with J gene TRBJ2-3; 7 bases are a match to TRBD1. There are 14 residues in the CDR3. The V segment lost 8 bases and the J segment 3 bases; nucleotides outside the gene matches: 11. Germline CDR1 reads SQVTM; CDR2 reads ANQGSEA. CDR3 sequence (DNA): TGCAGCCACGGATCGGCAGGGGGAACAGATACGCAGTATTTT. Translation: CSHGSAGGTDTQYF.